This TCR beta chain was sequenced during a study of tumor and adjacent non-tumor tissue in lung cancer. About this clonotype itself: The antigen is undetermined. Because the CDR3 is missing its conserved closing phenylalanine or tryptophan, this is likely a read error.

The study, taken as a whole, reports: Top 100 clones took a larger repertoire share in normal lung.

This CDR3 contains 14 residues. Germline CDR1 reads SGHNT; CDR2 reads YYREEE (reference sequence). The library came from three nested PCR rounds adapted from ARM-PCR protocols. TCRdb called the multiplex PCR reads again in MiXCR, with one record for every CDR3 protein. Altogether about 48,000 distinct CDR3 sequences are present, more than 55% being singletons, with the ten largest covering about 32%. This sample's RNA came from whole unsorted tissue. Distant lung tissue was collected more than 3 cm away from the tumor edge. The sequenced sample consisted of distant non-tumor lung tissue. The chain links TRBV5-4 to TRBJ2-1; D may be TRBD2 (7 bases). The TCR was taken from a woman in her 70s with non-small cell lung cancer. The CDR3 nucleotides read TGTGCCAACAGCTTGGGGGGCGGGAGCTATGAGCAGTTCTCC. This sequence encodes CANSLGGGSYEQFS.